The sequence of this T cell receptor beta chain was determined in a study of OX40 agonist ivuxolimab in advanced cancers. Here immunoSEQ multiplex PCR was the method, and the copy in TCRdb shows in-frame clones only, minus some. This table holds some 130,000 clones, approximately 92% found once. CDR1 is MNHNY, CDR2 SVGAGI, per germline (reference sequence). The CDR3 length is 16 residues. With 10 bases removed from V and 0 bases from J, the gap between germline ends came to 19 bases. The sequenced sample was CD4+ or CD8+ T cells sorted from blood, obtained in a trial of the OX40 agonist ivuxolimab. This sequence originates from an adult with an advanced solid tumor such as melanoma, head and neck, liver or kidney cancer. The chain links TRBV6-6 to TRBJ2-4; D call uncertain. The CDR3 here is CATKGPSGIAKNIQYF. For the CDR3, the DNA is TGTGCCACCAAAGGACCAAGTGGTATAGCCAAAAACATTCAGTACTTC.